The 5 T cell receptor beta chains given below trace back to one sample, sequenced in a study of T cell changes during pregnancy in multiple sclerosis. The protocol was immunoSEQ multiplex PCR, while the TCRdb copy is restricted to in-frame clones and leaves out a portion. The sample contains under 95,000 clones, 90% to 95% of which appear only once. Sequences were derived from peripheral blood, sampled after pregnancy. These receptor sequences come from a female donor in good health, enrolled as a control in a pregnancy study.

V usage is TRBV5-6 and J usage is TRBJ2-3; 7 positions agree with TRBD2. Losses at the gene ends were 7 bases for V and 1 base for J; bases not matched to a gene: 6. The CDR3 is 14 amino acids. Germline V gene data show CDR1 as SGHDT and CDR2 as YYEEEE. In DNA, the CDR3 is TGTGCCAGCGGTCGCGCGGGGGGCACAGATACGCAGTATTTT. As protein: CASGRAGGTDTQYF. Full variable domain (missing parts from reference TRBV5-6 and TRBJ2-3): DAGVTQSPTHLIKTRGQQVTLRCSPKSGHDTVSWYQQALGQGPQFIFQYYEEEERQRGNFPDRFSGHQFPNYSSELNVNALLLGDSALYLCASGRAGGTDTQYFGPGTRLTVL.

This clone was detected only a few times. The chain has TRBV6-6 and TRBJ2-7; D uncertain. The V end lost 5 bases, the J end lost 1 base, and 6 bases lay between the germline ends. Germline CDR1 reads MNHNY; CDR2 reads SVGAGI (reference sequence). This CDR3 is 12 amino acids long. The CDR3 DNA is TGTGCCAGCAGTGCTCAGTCCTACGAGCAGTACTTC. This gives the protein CASSAQSYEQYF.

The chain recombines TRBV10-1 with TRBJ2-3; D is possibly TRBD2 (7 bases). V shed 2 bases and J shed 0 bases, with 9 bases lying between them. Germline loops: CDR1 WNHNN, CDR2 SYGVQD (reference sequence). The CDR3 has 15 amino acids. The CDR3 reads CASSERGASTDTQYF. The DNA of the CDR3 is TGCGCCAGCAGTGAGCGGGGGGCTAGCACAGATACGCAGTATTTT.

This clone was found once. V gene TRBV5-4 combines with J gene TRBJ2-7; D is perhaps TRBD2 (5 bases). V was pared by 8 bases and J by 5 bases, with 17 bases between. CDR1 and CDR2 (germline): SGHNT, YYREEE (reference sequence). CDR3 size: 13 residues. The CDR3 nucleotides are TGTGCCAGGCGTCGATGGCGGGCCCACGAGCAGTACTTC. This sequence encodes CARRRWRAHEQYF.

The J gene is TRBJ2-2, the V gene TRBV11-3; D not certain. The CDR3 has 13 amino acids. Trimming took 1 base from V and 5 from J, leaving 5 bases between them. Germline V gene lookup returns CDR1 SGHNT and CDR2 YENEEA. Written as DNA, the CDR3 is TGTGCCAGCAGCTTAGGCGGAACCGGGGAGCTGTTTTTT. It codes for CASSLGGTGELFF.